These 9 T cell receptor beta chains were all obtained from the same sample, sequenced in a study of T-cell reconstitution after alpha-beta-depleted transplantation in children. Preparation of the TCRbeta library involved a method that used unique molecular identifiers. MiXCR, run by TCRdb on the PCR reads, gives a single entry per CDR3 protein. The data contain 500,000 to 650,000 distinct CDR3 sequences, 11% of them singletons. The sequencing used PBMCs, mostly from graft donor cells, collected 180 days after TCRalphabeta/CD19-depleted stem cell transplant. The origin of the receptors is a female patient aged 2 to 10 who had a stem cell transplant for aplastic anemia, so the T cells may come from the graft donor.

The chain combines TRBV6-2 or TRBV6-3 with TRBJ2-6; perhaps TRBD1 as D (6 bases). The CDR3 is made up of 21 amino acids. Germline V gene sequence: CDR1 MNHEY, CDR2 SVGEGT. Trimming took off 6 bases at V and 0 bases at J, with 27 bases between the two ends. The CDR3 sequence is CASSLLYSLGTYDSGANVLTF. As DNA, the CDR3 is TGTGCCAGCAGCCTACTTTATTCTTTAGGGACATACGACTCTGGGGCCAACGTCCTGACTTTC.

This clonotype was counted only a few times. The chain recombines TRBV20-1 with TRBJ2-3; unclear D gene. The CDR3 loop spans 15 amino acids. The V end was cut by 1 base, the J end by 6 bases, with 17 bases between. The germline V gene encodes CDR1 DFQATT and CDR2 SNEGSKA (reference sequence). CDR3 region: CSARGSYGLTDTQYF. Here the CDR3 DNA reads TGCAGTGCTAGAGGGTCATACGGCCTCACGGATACGCAGTATTTT.

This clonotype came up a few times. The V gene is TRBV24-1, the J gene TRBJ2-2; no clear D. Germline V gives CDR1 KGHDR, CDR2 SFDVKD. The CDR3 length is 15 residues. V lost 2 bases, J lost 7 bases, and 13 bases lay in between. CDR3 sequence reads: CATSDSRKMSGELFF. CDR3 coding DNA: TGTGCCACCAGTGATTCCCGAAAAATGAGCGGGGAGCTGTTTTTT.

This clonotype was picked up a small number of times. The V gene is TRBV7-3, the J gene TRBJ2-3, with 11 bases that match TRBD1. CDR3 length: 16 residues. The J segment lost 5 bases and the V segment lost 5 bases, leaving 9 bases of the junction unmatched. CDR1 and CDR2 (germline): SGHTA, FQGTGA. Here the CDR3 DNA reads TGTGCCAGCAGCCGGACGGACAGGGGGCTTGTAGATACGCAGTATTTT. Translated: CASSRTDRGLVDTQYF.

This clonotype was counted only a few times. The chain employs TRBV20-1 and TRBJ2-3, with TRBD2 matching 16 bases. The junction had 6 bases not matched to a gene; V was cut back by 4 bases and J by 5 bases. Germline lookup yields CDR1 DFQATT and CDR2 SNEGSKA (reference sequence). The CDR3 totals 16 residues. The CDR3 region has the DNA TGCAGTGCTACCGGGACTAGCGGGAGGGCCCTAGATACGCAGTATTTT. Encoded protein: CSATGTSGRALDTQYF.

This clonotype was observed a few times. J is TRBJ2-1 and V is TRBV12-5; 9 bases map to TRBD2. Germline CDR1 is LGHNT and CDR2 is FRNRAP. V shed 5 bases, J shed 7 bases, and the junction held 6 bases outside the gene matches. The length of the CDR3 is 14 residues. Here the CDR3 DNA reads TGTGCTAGTGGTCGGACTAGCGTAAATAATGAGCAGTTCTTC. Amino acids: CASGRTSVNNEQFF.

The CDR3: CASSPRTSAKIYEQYV. The CDR3 bases are TGTGCCAGCAGCCCCCGAACTAGCGCGAAAATCTACGAGCAGTACGTC. The V gene is TRBV5-6, the J gene TRBJ2-7; 7 nucleotides match TRBD2. The CDR3 loop spans 16 amino acids. CDR1 SGHDT and CDR2 YYEEEE come from the germline V gene. V shed 4 bases and J 3 bases; nucleotides not matched to a gene: 13.

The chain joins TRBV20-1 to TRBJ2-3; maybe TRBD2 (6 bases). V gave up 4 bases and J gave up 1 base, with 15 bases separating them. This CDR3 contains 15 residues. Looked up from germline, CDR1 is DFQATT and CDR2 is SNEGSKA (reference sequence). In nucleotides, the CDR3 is TGCAGTGCTATGGACGGGCGGGGAGGCACAGATACGCAGTATTTT. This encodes CSAMDGRGGTDTQYF.

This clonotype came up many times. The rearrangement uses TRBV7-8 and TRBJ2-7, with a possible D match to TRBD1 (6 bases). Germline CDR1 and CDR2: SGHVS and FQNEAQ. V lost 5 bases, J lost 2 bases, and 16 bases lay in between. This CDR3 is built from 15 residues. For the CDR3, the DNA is TGTGCCAGCAGCCCAGATGACAGGTCCCCCTACGAGCAGTACTTC. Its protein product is CASSPDDRSPYEQYF.